This is a list of T cell receptor beta chains from one sample in a study of T-cell memory formation after mild COVID-19. TCRdb used MiXCR to reprocess the 5' RACE reads, holding one entry per CDR3 protein. The sample yields 250,000 to 300,000 distinct CDR3 sequences, about 16% seen once. The source material was PBMCs or a T cell subset sorted from them (not recorded which). The receptor set was obtained from a man between 18 and 35 years old who had mild COVID-19 (a few samples of this study predate the infection). Cell type and time point are not known. The CDR3 runs from the conserved cysteine through the conserved F or W. A D gene is named only where the DNA matches it firmly. Size is omitted from some rows. Given values are once, few, many or a class for expanded clones.

TRBJ2-7 NA TRBV5-1 many CASSFLLETGPYEQYF TGCGCCAGCAGCTTTCTCCTGGAGACAGGACCCTACGAGCAGTACTTC
TRBJ2-3 NA TRBV7-3 few CASSLGVAADTQYF TGTGCCAGCAGCTTAGGCGTCGCCGCAGATACGCAGTATTTT
TRBJ1-2 NA TRBV25-1 NA CASSELGGGYGYTF TGTGCCAGCAGTGAACTAGGGGGTGGCTATGGCTACACCTTC
TRBJ2-5 NA TRBV6-1 NA CASSEHPITVETQYF TGTGCCAGCAGTGAACACCCCATCACCGTGGAGACCCAGTACTTC
TRBJ2-1 TRBD1 TRBV4-3 NA CASSYYPGTGRDEQFF TGCGCCAGCAGCTACTACCCCGGGACAGGGAGGGATGAGCAGTTCTTC
TRBJ1-1 NA TRBV7-8 few CASSFPKYREGTEAFF TGTGCCAGCAGCTTTCCAAAATACCGGGAGGGCACTGAAGCTTTCTTT
TRBJ2-7 TRBD2 TRBV5-6 many CASSPGGPYEQYF TGTGCCAGCAGCCCGGGGGGGCCCTACGAGCAGTACTTC
TRBJ1-3 NA TRBV5-1 few CASSFYYTGNTIYF TGCGCCAGCAGCTTTTACTACACAGGAAACACCATATATTTT
TRBJ2-2 NA TRBV5-1 few CASSLGARPGTGELFF TGCGCCAGCAGCTTGGGGGCGAGACCGGGCACCGGGGAGCTGTTTTTT
TRBJ2-2 NA TRBV5-1 NA CASSEDGPNTGELFF TGCGCCAGCAGCGAGGACGGTCCGAACACCGGGGAGCTGTTTTTT
TRBJ1-2 NA TRBV7-2 few CASSPGTGYTF TGTGCCAGCAGCCCAGGGACAGGCTACACCTTC
TRBJ2-3 TRBD2 TRBV12-3/TRBV12-4 NA CASSPGGAGLGTDTQYF TGTGCCAGCAGTCCAGGCGGAGCGGGACTAGGCACAGATACGCAGTATTTT
TRBJ2-1 NA TRBV5-1 few CASSLGKGSEQFF TGCGCCAGCAGCTTGGGAAAGGGTTCCGAGCAGTTCTTC
TRBJ1-2 TRBD1 TRBV29-1 few CSTRQGPYGYTF TGCAGCACCCGACAGGGGCCCTATGGCTACACCTTC
TRBJ2-3 TRBD1 TRBV4-3 NA CASSQGQGHTDTQYF TGCGCCAGCAGCCAAGGACAGGGGCACACAGATACGCAGTATTTT
TRBJ1-1 NA TRBV20-1 once CSARDWAEAFF TGCAGTGCTAGAGATTGGGCTGAAGCTTTCTTT
TRBJ1-5 NA TRBV20-1 few CSASAPHSNQPQHF TGCAGTGCTAGTGCACCTCATAGCAATCAGCCCCAGCATTTT
TRBJ2-7 TRBD2 TRBV20-1 many CSTPAPLAGGEEQYF TGCAGTACCCCAGCCCCCCTAGCGGGGGGAGAGGAGCAGTACTTC
TRBJ2-5 TRBD2 TRBV7-9 few CASSPRVAGGPPHQETQYF TGTGCCAGCAGCCCCAGGGTAGCGGGGGGGCCGCCGCACCAAGAGACCCAGTACTTC
TRBJ2-7 NA TRBV4-3 NA CASSPVAIPYEQYF TGCGCCAGCTCGCCTGTAGCGATCCCCTACGAGCAGTACTTC
TRBJ1-1 NA TRBV12-3/TRBV12-4 few CASSSPPWGTEAFF TGTGCCAGCAGTTCGCCCCCCTGGGGCACTGAAGCTTTCTTT
TRBJ2-5 NA TRBV7-9 many CASSLVVQETQYF TGTGCCAGCAGCTTAGTTGTGCAAGAGACCCAGTACTTC
TRBJ2-1 NA TRBV10-3 NA CAISDGQSSYNEQFF TGTGCCATCAGTGATGGACAGAGCTCCTACAATGAGCAGTTCTTC
TRBJ1-4 NA TRBV15 NA CATSQRQTNEKLFF TGTGCCACCAGCCAACGACAGACCAATGAAAAACTGTTTTTT
TRBJ2-3 NA TRBV5-1 NA CASSLMGNTDTQYF TGCGCCAGCAGCTTGATGGGCAACACAGATACGCAGTATTTT
TRBJ2-1 NA TRBV12-3/TRBV12-4 few CASSLGGRGYNEQFF TGTGCCAGCAGTTTAGGAGGCAGGGGATACAATGAGCAGTTCTTC
TRBJ2-7 TRBD2 TRBV7-2 few CASSSAGLAGKQYF TGTGCCAGCAGCTCGGCCGGACTAGCGGGGAAGCAGTACTTC